Listed below are T cell receptor beta chains from one sample, sequenced in a study of long-term antiretroviral therapy in people with HIV. Method: immunoSEQ multiplex PCR; TCRdb's copy keeps in-frame clones and lacks some. Altogether tens of thousands of clones are present, 97% being singletons, with the ten largest covering about 3%. This specimen was unsorted PBMCs, taken 6.9 years after starting antiretroviral therapy. The receptors shown here come from a man aged 25 to 40 with HIV. Each CDR3 is given with its conserved first and last residue. The order of the fields is V gene, J gene, D gene, clone size, CDR3 protein, CDR3 DNA. D genes are given only for firm matches. Part of the rows lack a size; the others show once, few, many or a class for expanded clones.

>TRBV4-1|TRBJ1-4|NA|NA
CASSQDGGVGNEKLFF
TGCGCCAGCAGCCAAGATGGCGGGGTCGGTAATGAAAAACTGTTTTTT
>TRBV5-4|TRBJ2-7|NA|NA
CASSLTFGTAYEQYF
TGTGCCAGCAGCTTGACTTTTGGCACCGCTTACGAGCAGTACTTC
>TRBV5-1|TRBJ1-4|NA|NA
CASSMPGLEKLFF
TGCGCCAGCAGCATGCCAGGGCTTGAAAAACTGTTTTTT
>TRBV6-1|TRBJ1-6|TRBD1|NA
CASSFRDRGSPLHF
TGTGCCAGCAGCTTCCGGGACAGGGGCTCACCCCTCCACTTT
>TRBV2|TRBJ1-1|NA|NA
CASSVMGADTEAFF
TGTGCCAGCAGTGTTATGGGGGCGGACACTGAAGCTTTCTTT
>TRBV19|TRBJ2-2|NA|NA
CASTATGYTGELFF
TGTGCCAGTACGGCGACAGGCTACACCGGGGAGCTGTTTTTT
>TRBV2|TRBJ2-5|NA|NA
CASSGGLVTRVETQYF
TGTGCCAGCAGTGGGGGGTTAGTCACCCGCGTAGAGACCCAGTACTTC
>TRBV13|TRBJ2-5|NA|NA
CASSLLQETQYF
TGTGCCAGCAGCCTCCTACAAGAGACCCAGTACTTC
>TRBV13|TRBJ1-1|NA|NA
CASSSGTTEAFF
TGTGCCAGCAGCTCAGGGACCACTGAAGCTTTCTTT
>TRBV6-6|TRBJ1-1|NA|NA
CASGPGVNTEAFF
TGTGCCAGCGGGCCAGGTGTGAACACTGAAGCTTTCTTT
>TRBV6-5|TRBJ1-5|NA|NA
CASSEGGGNQPQHF
TGTGCCAGCAGCGAGGGGGGCGGCAATCAGCCCCAGCATTTT
>TRBV2|TRBJ2-7|TRBD2|NA
CASIPRASGPYEQYF
TGTGCCAGCATCCCCCGGGCTAGCGGGCCCTACGAGCAGTACTTC
>TRBV19|TRBJ2-1|NA|NA
CARTRRDKGSSYNEQFF
TGTGCCAGAACCCGCCGGGACAAAGGTAGCTCCTACAATGAGCAGTTCTTC
>TRBV25-1|TRBJ2-7|NA|NA
CASSEGSEYF
TGTGCCAGCAGTGAGGGGTCCGAGTACTTC
>TRBV30|TRBJ2-2|TRBD1|NA
CAWSSWTGVTGELFF
TGTGCCTGGAGCTCTTGGACAGGTGTAACCGGGGAGCTGTTTTTT
>TRBV14|TRBJ2-1|TRBD2|NA
CASSQERLAGGEQFF
TGTGCCAGCAGCCAAGAGCGACTAGCGGGGGGTGAGCAGTTCTTC
>TRBV5-5|TRBJ2-7|NA|NA
CASSWWAGGADEQYF
TGTGCCAGCAGCTGGTGGGCCGGGGGCGCCGACGAGCAGTACTTC
>TRBV27|TRBJ1-5|NA|NA
CASSPRTVNQPQHF
TGTGCCAGCAGTCCTCGGACAGTTAATCAGCCCCAGCATTTT
>TRBV4-3|TRBJ2-2|TRBD1|NA
CASSQGQGAFTGELFF
TGCGCCAGCAGCCAAGGACAGGGGGCTTTCACCGGGGAGCTGTTTTTT
>TRBV27|TRBJ2-7|NA|NA
CASSLRGSDEQYF
TGTGCCAGCAGTTTACGGGGATCGGACGAGCAGTACTTC
>TRBV7-8|TRBJ2-4|NA|NA
CASSLTGAKNIQYF
TGTGCCAGCAGCTTAACGGGGGCAAAAAACATTCAGTACTTC
>TRBV4-1|TRBJ1-3|NA|NA
CASSQDFNTIYF
TGCGCCAGCAGCCAAGATTTCAACACCATATATTTT
>TRBV4-1|TRBJ1-6|NA|NA
CASSQTGGSYNSPLHF
TGCGCCAGCAGCCAAACCGGTGGCTCCTATAATTCACCCCTCCACTTT
>TRBV2|TRBJ1-6|TRBD1|once
CASRGTGENSPLHF
TGTGCCAGCAGGGGGACAGGGGAGAATTCACCCCTCCACTTT
>TRBV4-3|TRBJ2-1|TRBD2|NA
CASSRSLTGTSSYNEQFF
TGCGCCAGCAGCCGCAGCCTTACCGGGACTAGTTCTTACAATGAGCAGTTCTTC
>TRBV5-1|TRBJ2-7|NA|NA
CASSLLGDYEQYF
TGCGCCAGCAGCCTCCTGGGAGACTACGAGCAGTACTTC
>TRBV4-1|TRBJ2-1|TRBD1|NA
CASSQDPRQGSQNEQFF
TGCGCCAGCAGCCAAGATCCGAGACAGGGCTCCCAAAATGAGCAGTTCTTC
>TRBV27|TRBJ1-5|NA|few
CASSLRRGGMAPQHF
TGTGCCAGCAGTTTAAGGCGCGGGGGAATGGCGCCCCAGCATTTT
>TRBV11-2|TRBJ2-2|NA|few
CASSLDEPREDTGELFF
TGTGCCAGCAGCTTAGATGAACCTAGGGAGGACACCGGGGAGCTGTTTTTT
>TRBV6-5|TRBJ1-1|NA|NA
CASSYGWGGTEAFF
TGTGCCAGCAGTTACGGTTGGGGGGGCACTGAAGCTTTCTTT
>TRBV9|TRBJ2-2|NA|NA
CASSVVNSGGELFF
TGTGCCAGCAGCGTAGTTAATTCGGGCGGGGAGCTGTTTTTT
>TRBV13|TRBJ1-2|NA|NA
CASSLGGAYGYTF
TGTGCCAGCAGCTTAGGGGGCGCCTATGGCTACACCTTC
>TRBV19|TRBJ2-5|NA|NA
CASSPENVRGQETQYF
TGTGCCAGTAGCCCAGAGAACGTGAGGGGACAAGAGACCCAGTACTTC
>TRBV7-8|TRBJ2-6|NA|few
CASSTTNRDPSVWGANVLTF
TGTGCCAGCAGCACAACGAACAGGGATCCTTCGGTTTGGGGGGCCAACGTCCTGACTTTC
>TRBV30|TRBJ2-2|NA|NA
CAWTSGGELFF
TGTGCCTGGACCTCCGGCGGGGAGCTGTTTTTT
>TRBV2|TRBJ2-1|NA|NA
CASSDPLEHEQFF
TGTGCCAGCAGCGATCCGCTAGAGCATGAGCAGTTCTTC
>TRBV9|TRBJ1-1|NA|NA
CASSVEAGRNTEAFF
TGTGCCAGCAGCGTAGAGGCGGGCAGAAACACTGAAGCTTTCTTT
>TRBV6-1|TRBJ2-3|NA|NA
CASVRTIITDTQYF
TGTGCCAGCGTTCGGACTATAATAACAGATACGCAGTATTTT
>TRBV4-3|TRBJ2-1|TRBD2|NA
CASSQAGGYNEQFF
TGCGCCAGCAGCCAAGCGGGGGGGTACAATGAGCAGTTCTTC
>TRBV10-1|TRBJ2-7|NA|NA
CASSESRQRRLYEQYF
TGCGCCAGCAGTGAGTCTCGGCAGCGTCGGTTGTACGAGCAGTACTTC
>TRBV30|TRBJ1-5|TRBD1|NA
CAWSGTGGIQPQHF
TGTGCCTGGAGCGGTACAGGGGGCATTCAGCCCCAGCATTTT
>TRBV4-1|TRBJ1-4|TRBD1|NA
CASSSSPRRQGELFF
TGCGCCAGCAGCTCTTCCCCACGGAGACAGGGTGAACTGTTTTTT
>TRBV25-1|TRBJ1-3|NA|NA
CASTPGQNTIYF
TGTGCCAGCACCCCGGGACAAAACACCATATATTTT
>TRBV6-1|TRBJ2-7|TRBD2|NA
CASTPAGIYEQYF
TGTGCCAGCACCCCAGCGGGGATCTACGAGCAGTACTTC
>TRBV27|TRBJ2-7|TRBD2|NA
CASSLSRLAGSYEQYF
TGTGCCAGCAGTTTATCTAGACTAGCGGGTTCCTACGAGCAGTACTTC
>TRBV30|TRBJ2-2|NA|NA
CAWSVWGGTTNTGELFF
TGTGCCTGGAGTGTATGGGGCGGGACCACGAACACCGGGGAGCTGTTTTTT
>TRBV29-1|TRBJ2-2|NA|NA
CSVWAGSGGELFF
TGCAGCGTTTGGGCTGGTAGTGGCGGGGAGCTGTTTTTT
>TRBV6-9|TRBJ2-2|NA|NA
CASSLPTGELFF
TGTGCCAGCAGCTTACCAACCGGGGAGCTGTTTTTT
>TRBV7-9|TRBJ1-4|NA|once
CASRPDGPRKEKLFF
TGTGCCAGCAGACCAGACGGCCCCAGAAAGGAAAAACTGTTTTTT
>TRBV29-1|TRBJ1-1|NA|NA
CSVSSGELEAFF
TGCAGCGTGTCGTCAGGGGAGCTTGAAGCTTTCTTT
>TRBV10-3|TRBJ1-3|NA|NA
CAISEFAASSGNTIYF
TGTGCCATCAGTGAGTTTGCCGCTAGCTCTGGAAACACCATATATTTT
>TRBV25-1|TRBJ2-2|NA|NA
CASSESAGELFF
TGTGCCAGCAGTGAATCCGCCGGGGAGCTGTTTTTT
>TRBV25-1|TRBJ2-7|NA|NA
CASSEGFEAAYEQYF
TGTGCCAGCAGTGAAGGGTTTGAAGCAGCCTACGAGCAGTACTTC
>TRBV4-2|TRBJ2-6|NA|once
CASSQDVGTGANVLTF
TGTGCCAGCAGCCAAGATGTGGGGACCGGGGCCAACGTCCTGACTTTC
>TRBV4-1|TRBJ2-7|NA|NA
CASSQDFYEQYF
TGCGCCAGCAGCCAAGATTTCTACGAGCAGTACTTC
>TRBV5-1|TRBJ2-7|NA|NA
CASRPLGSSYEQYF
TGCGCCAGCAGGCCTCTCGGGTCCTCCTACGAGCAGTACTTC
>TRBV5-1|TRBJ2-2|NA|NA
CASTLSVANTGELFF
TGCGCCAGCACCCTTAGCGTCGCGAACACCGGGGAGCTGTTTTTT
>TRBV11-3|TRBJ2-7|NA|NA
CASSLDRDEQYF
TGTGCCAGCAGCTTAGACAGGGACGAGCAGTACTTC
>TRBV2|TRBJ2-2|NA|NA
CASGWETGELFF
TGTGCCAGCGGATGGGAAACCGGGGAGCTGTTTTTT